The 31 T cell receptor beta chains below come from one sample, sequenced in a study of blood T cell repertoires in COVID-19. Sequencing was performed with immunoSEQ multiplex PCR; in TCRdb, only in-frame clones are kept and a portion is missing. The sample has about 280,000 clones, about 83% seen once. Sequencing was performed on PBMCs or T cells enriched from blood (not recorded which). The receptors shown here come from a woman aged 40 to 50 who had recovered from COVID-19.

This chain connects TRBV2 to TRBJ2-3; 7 nucleotides match TRBD1. Germline V gene sequence: CDR1 SNHLY, CDR2 FYNNEI. This CDR3 has 15 amino acids. With 7 bases clipped from V and 1 base from J, the junction kept 8 bases outside the gene matches. The CDR3 region has the DNA TGTGCCAGCACTCGACAGGGAATGCGCACAGATACGCAGTATTTT. Amino acids: CASTRQGMRTDTQYF.

This sequence joins TRBV10-1 and TRBJ2-7, with TRBD1 matching over 7 bases. V was pared by 2 bases and J by 1 base, with 8 bases of the junction left unmatched. Germline V gene sequence: CDR1 WNHNN, CDR2 SYGVQD (reference sequence). The CDR3 length is 16 residues. The CDR3 DNA follows: TGCGCCAGCAGTGAGGGACCCGGGACAGCATCCTACGAGCAGTACTTC. This codes for CASSEGPGTASYEQYF.

This clone was counted a few times. The gene calls are TRBV2 and TRBJ2-2; D unresolved. The V end lost 7 bases, the J end lost 6 bases, and 6 bases lay between the germline ends. CDR3 length: 11 amino acids. From germline, CDR1 is SNHLY and CDR2 FYNNEI. In DNA form, the CDR3 reads TGTGCCAGCACAGAGGCCGGGGAGCTGTTTTTT. Its translation: CASTEAGELFF.

This clone appeared a few times. The rearrangement links TRBV7-2 to TRBJ2-5; D perhaps matches TRBD2 (6 bases). V was pared by 3 bases and J by 3 bases, with 8 bases between. The germline gives CDR1 SGHTA, CDR2 FQGNSA. The CDR3 extends over 13 amino acids. As DNA, the CDR3 is TGTGCCAGCAGCTTGGCTAGCGAAGAGACCCAGTACTTC. Translating gives CASSLASEETQYF.

The rearrangement joins TRBV11-1 to TRBJ2-4, with 7 bases matching TRBD1. V shed 1 base, J shed 5 bases, and the junction held 5 bases outside the gene matches. Germline values: CDR1 SGHAT, CDR2 FQDESV (reference sequence). This CDR3 contains 15 residues. For the CDR3, the DNA is TGTGCCAGCAGCTTAGGGGACAGTGGGGAAAACATTCAGTACTTC. Its translation is CASSLGDSGENIQYF.

The genes are TRBV5-1 and TRBJ1-2; D might be TRBD1 (5 bases). V was cut by 0 bases and J by 8 bases, with 11 bases left in between. The CDR3 runs to 13 residues. CDR1 and CDR2 (germline): SGHRS, YFSETQ. CDR3 sequence: CASSLGSQGGYTF. DNA of the CDR3: TGCGCCAGCAGCTTGGGTTCCCAGGGAGGCTACACCTTC. Looking up the rest from reference TRBV5-1 and TRBJ1-2 gives the full variable domain: KAGVTQTPRYLIKTRGQQVTLSCSPISGHRSVSWYQQTPGQGLQFLFEYFSETQRNKGNFPGRFSGRQFSNSRSEMNVSTLELGDSALYLCASSLGSQGGYTFGSGTRLTVV.

The V gene is TRBV3-1 (or the pseudogene TRBV3-2), the J gene TRBJ2-5; 11 nucleotides align to TRBD1. The ends lost 4 bases at V and 5 bases at J; junction bases unmatched: 3. Germline V gene data show CDR1 as LGHDT and CDR2 as YNNKEL (reference sequence). This CDR3 region has 14 residues. The CDR3 region has the DNA TGTGCCAGCAGCCGCCGGACAGGGGGCGAGACCCAGTACTTC. It translates to CASSRRTGGETQYF.

The chain is built from TRBV28 and TRBJ2-7, with TRBD2 matching over 9 bases. This CDR3 is built from 15 residues. J was trimmed by 0 bases and V by 6 bases; bases with no gene match: 6. Germline CDR1 is MDHEN and CDR2 is SYDVKM. For the CDR3, the DNA is TGTGCCAGCAGCTCACCGGGACTAGCCTCCTACGAGCAGTACTTC. Translation: CASSSPGLASYEQYF.

The chain is built from TRBV7-3 and TRBJ2-7; unclear D gene. Looked up from germline, CDR1 is SGHTA and CDR2 is FQGTGA. V was pared by 1 base and J by 2 bases, with 12 bases between. CDR3 length: 15 amino acids. The CDR3 loop reads CASSLNNLPAYEQYF. The DNA of the CDR3 is TGTGCCAGCAGCTTAAATAACCTCCCGGCCTACGAGCAGTACTTC.

The chain combines TRBV11-1 with TRBJ2-7, with unresolved D. V was shortened by 1 base and J by 3 bases, with 13 bases between the two germline ends. This CDR3 spans 15 amino acids. In germline, CDR1 is SGHAT, CDR2 FQDESV (reference sequence). The CDR3 DNA sequence: TGTGCCAGCAGCTTAGAATCCGGGTACAACTACGAGCAGTACTTC. Protein sequence: CASSLESGYNYEQYF.

The V gene is TRBV30, the J gene TRBJ2-5, with 8 bases lining up with TRBD2. After removal of 2 bases from V and 5 bases from J, the junction contained 4 bases not matched to a gene. From germline, CDR1 is GTSNPN and CDR2 SVGIG (reference sequence). The CDR3 has 13 amino acids. The CDR3 DNA sequence: TGTGCCTGGAGTAGCCCGGGGGGGGAGACCCAGTACTTC. It yields the protein CAWSSPGGETQYF.

In its sample, this clone was seen once. A junction boundary mismatches the germline segment, possibly from a read error. V gene TRBV5-4 combines with J gene TRBJ2-1, with a possible D match to TRBD1 (6 bases). From germline, CDR1 is SGHNT and CDR2 YYREEE (reference sequence). The CDR3 loop spans 13 amino acids. In DNA form, the CDR3 reads TGTGCCACCAGCCTCAGGGGAGACAATGAGCAGTTCTTC. Its translation is CATSLRGDNEQFF.

J is TRBJ2-5 and V is TRBV5-4; 11 bases map to TRBD2. CDR3 size: 17 residues. Germline trimming cut 4 bases from V and 3 bases from J; bases unmatched to any gene: 11. Germline CDR1 SGHNT, CDR2 YYREEE (reference sequence). CDR3 sequence: CASSGTGTSGAKETQYF. In nucleotides, the CDR3 is TGTGCCAGCAGCGGAACCGGGACTAGCGGAGCAAAAGAGACCCAGTACTTC.

CDR3 amino acids: CASSSAGVPGELFF. The CDR3 coding sequence is TGTGCCAGCAGCTCAGCGGGAGTCCCCGGGGAGCTGTTTTTT. This rearrangement joins TRBV3-1 (or the pseudogene TRBV3-2) to TRBJ2-2; 8 nucleotides agree with TRBD2. Germline V CDR1 and CDR2: LGHDT, YNNKEL (reference sequence). The CDR3 contains 14 residues. V was clipped by 5 bases and J by 6 bases; unmatched bases: 5.

This clone was counted a few times. The chain couples TRBV5-1 to TRBJ2-7; D is perhaps TRBD2 (5 bases). Looked up from germline, CDR1 is SGHRS and CDR2 is YFSETQ. The CDR3 sequence is 13 residues long. V was pared by 4 bases and J by 5 bases, with 13 bases between. The CDR3 here is CASSPEDRNEQYF. As DNA, the CDR3 is TGCGCCAGCAGCCCGGAGGACCGCAACGAGCAGTACTTC.

This chain uses TRBV7-5 with TRBJ2-2; the listed D gene, TRBD1, was not tested against the DNA. TRBV7-5 is a documented pseudogene. This CDR3 comprises 16 residues. Here the CDR3 DNA reads TGTGCCAGAAGACATAGGACAGGGGCAGGCACCGGGGAGCTGTTTTTT. Translated, it gives CARRHRTGAGTGELFF.

This clone was seen a single time. CDR3 bases: TGTGCCATCAGGGGGGCAGGGGAGGGCGAGCAGTACTTC. Residues: CAIRGAGEGEQYF. V gene TRBV10-3 combines with J gene TRBJ2-7, with D perhaps matching TRBD2 (7 bases). The CDR3 contains 13 residues. Germline CDR1 and CDR2: ENHRY and SYGVKD. Trimming left V 6 bases short and J 6 bases short, with 15 bases between.

The CDR3 DNA is TGTGCCAGTAGTATAGATGGACAGGGGACAGGAAACACCATATATTTT. Its translation: CASSIDGQGTGNTIYF. The gene calls are TRBV19 and TRBJ1-3, with TRBD1 matching 9 bases. In germline, CDR1 is LNHDA, CDR2 SQIVND (reference sequence). V was pared by 0 bases and J by 4 bases, with 4 bases of the junction left unmatched. This CDR3 has 16 residues.

The chain combines TRBV6-1 with TRBJ1-4, with D uncertain. The CDR3 sequence is 17 residues long. Germline CDR1 MNHNS, CDR2 SASEGT. V gave up 3 bases and J gave up 0 bases, with 14 bases separating them. The CDR3 spells CASSDRPPGATNEKLFF. The CDR3 DNA follows: TGTGCCAGCAGTGACCGACCACCGGGAGCAACTAATGAAAAACTGTTTTTT.

Only one count was recorded for this clone. CDR3 in DNA: TGTGCCTGGAGTGTACGCCCCGGGGTAGCGGGGCTCAATGAGCAGTTCTTC. Translated: CAWSVRPGVAGLNEQFF. The chain links TRBV30 to TRBJ2-1; 8 bases line up with TRBD2. There are 17 residues in the CDR3. J was trimmed by 6 bases and V by 0 bases; bases with no gene match: 13. Germline-derived CDR1 and CDR2 are GTSNPN and SVGIG (reference sequence).

The genes are TRBV28 and TRBJ1-4, with 9 bases matching TRBD1. The germline gives CDR1 MDHEN, CDR2 SYDVKM. The CDR3 has 15 residues. The V segment lost 4 bases and the J segment 8 bases; nucleotides outside the gene matches: 8. Here the CDR3 DNA reads TGTGCCAGCAGTTCAGCGGACAGGGGAAACGAAAAACTGTTTTTT. Its translation is CASSSADRGNEKLFF.

The V gene is TRBV12-5, the J gene TRBJ2-3, with D unresolved. CDR1 LGHNT and CDR2 FRNRAP come from the germline V gene. Trimming took 2 bases from V and 5 from J, leaving 11 bases between them. There are 14 residues in the CDR3. CDR3 nucleotide sequence: TGTGCTAGTGGTTTGCAACCGTTCGGAGATACGCAGTATTTT. This gives the protein CASGLQPFGDTQYF.

The chain combines TRBV18 with TRBJ2-2, with D possibly TRBD2 on 5 matching bases. Germline V gene lookup returns CDR1 KGHSH and CDR2 LQKENI. The V gene lost 2 bases and the J gene lost 5 bases, with 6 bases spanning the gap. CDR3 size: 13 residues. The CDR3 region has the DNA TGTGCCAGCTCACCAGGCGGGACCGGGGAGCTGTTTTTT. Protein product: CASSPGGTGELFF.

This chain joins TRBV28 and TRBJ2-5; TRBD2 agrees at 10 bases. The CDR3 sequence is 17 residues long. The V gene end was trimmed by 6 bases and the J gene end by 3 bases; junction bases not matched to a gene: 13. Per germline, CDR1 MDHEN and CDR2 SYDVKM. CDR3 amino acids: CASSSWGPAGGEETQYF. For the CDR3, the DNA is TGTGCCAGCAGCTCTTGGGGGCCAGCGGGAGGGGAAGAGACCCAGTACTTC. Full variable domain (remainder filled in from reference TRBV28 and TRBJ2-5): DVKVTQSSRYLVKRTGEKVFLECVQDMDHENMFWYRQDPGLGLRLIYFSYDVKMKEKGDIPEGYSVSREKKERFSLILESASTNQTSMYLCASSSWGPAGGEETQYFGPGTRLLVL.

This sequence joins TRBV19 and TRBJ2-2; possible D gene TRBD2, 5 bases. The CDR3 covers 14 residues. The germline CDR1 and CDR2 sequences are LNHDA and SQIVND (reference sequence). The V end was cut by 1 base, the J end by 6 bases, with 9 bases between. The CDR3 loop is CASSIASQAGELFF. The CDR3 DNA is TGTGCCAGTAGTATAGCTAGCCAGGCCGGGGAGCTGTTTTTT.

The rearrangement joins TRBV6-5 to TRBJ2-5; 7 bases align to TRBD2. Germline assignment: CDR1 MNHEY and CDR2 SVGAGI. The trim removed 6 bases at V and 3 bases at J, leaving 7 bases unmatched. The CDR3 consists of 14 residues. CDR3 loop: CASSPTLAEETQYF. Here the CDR3 DNA reads TGTGCCAGCAGCCCAACCCTAGCGGAAGAGACCCAGTACTTC.

The genes are TRBV2 and TRBJ1-4; possible D gene TRBD1, 6 bases. The V gene's germline CDR1 is SNHLY and CDR2 FYNNEI. Trimming took 6 bases from V and 7 from J, leaving 12 bases between them. The length of the CDR3 is 13 residues. The CDR3 nucleotides are TGTGCCAGCAGAGCAGGGGTGGGTGAAAAACTGTTTTTT. Amino acid sequence: CASRAGVGEKLFF.

This clone was counted only a few times. The chain is built from TRBV5-4 and TRBJ2-1; 7 bases line up with TRBD2. This CDR3 has 15 residues. The V gene end was trimmed by 4 bases and the J gene end by 8 bases; junction bases not matched to a gene: 12. Germline lookup yields CDR1 SGHNT and CDR2 YYREEE (reference sequence). The DNA of the CDR3 is TGTGCCAGCAGCATTAGCGGGTCGCCAAGTGATGAGCAGTTCTTC. The encoded protein is CASSISGSPSDEQFF.

The chain combines TRBV6-2 or TRBV6-3 with TRBJ1-1; possibly TRBD1 for D (6 bases). V was shortened by 2 bases and J by 6 bases, with 16 bases between the two germline ends. Germline CDR1 and CDR2: MNHEY and SVGEGT. The CDR3 is made up of 15 amino acids. CDR3 region: CASSYAGAGRAEAFF. The CDR3 nucleotides read TGTGCCAGCAGTTACGCGGGGGCCGGGAGGGCTGAAGCTTTCTTT.

CDR3 amino acids: CASGTSGLHEQYF. CDR3 nucleotide sequence: TGTGCCAGCGGAACCTCAGGGCTCCACGAGCAGTACTTC. The chain links TRBV2 to TRBJ2-7; maybe TRBD1 (5 bases). The germline V gene has CDR1 SNHLY and CDR2 FYNNEI. The ends were cut back, 8 bases at V and 5 bases at J, with 16 bases in the middle. The CDR3 totals 13 residues.

This clone was found a few times. CDR3 nucleotide sequence: TGTGCCAGCAGTTTAGAAGCCTACAGGGGCTATGGCTACACCTTC. Its protein product is CASSLEAYRGYGYTF. The V gene is TRBV28, the J gene TRBJ1-2; 7 bases line up with TRBD1. This CDR3 has 15 amino acids. Germline trimming cut 2 bases from V and 4 bases from J; bases unmatched to any gene: 7. The V gene's germline CDR1 is MDHEN and CDR2 SYDVKM.